This is a list of T cell receptor beta chains from one sample in a study of T cells in Graves' hyperthyroidism and ophthalmopathy. TCRdb fed the multiplex PCR reads into MiXCR, producing one record per CDR3 protein. The profile shows hundreds of thousands of distinct CDR3 sequences, around 20% of them singletons. Input material: blood. These receptors were collected from a woman between 50 and 59 years old with Graves' hyperthyroidism that later progressed to Graves' ophthalmopathy. The CDR3 runs from the conserved cysteine through the conserved F or W. A D gene is named only where the DNA matches it firmly. A row's size may be missing; if present it is once, few, many or a size class.

J gene | D gene | clone size | V gene | CDR3 protein | CDR3 DNA
TRBJ2-5 | - | - | TRBV7-2 | CASSATAVGTQYF | TGTGCCAGCAGCGCCACAGCGGTCGGGACCCAGTACTTC
TRBJ2-2 | - | few | TRBV29-1 | CSVPYLTGELFF | TGCAGCGTTCCCTATCTCACCGGGGAGCTGTTTTTT
TRBJ2-6 | - | few | TRBV7-8 | CAGGRSGANVLTF | TGTGCCGGGGGTCGTTCTGGGGCCAACGTCCTGACTTTC
TRBJ1-5 | - | few | TRBV20-1 | CSARDLGVGQPQHF | TGCAGTGCTAGAGATTTAGGGGTCGGTCAGCCCCAGCATTTT
TRBJ1-1 | - | many | TRBV20-1 | CSARWQGSEAFF | TGCAGTGCTAGATGGCAGGGTAGTGAAGCTTTCTTT
TRBJ1-1 | TRBD1 | many | TRBV20-1 | CSATHLTGVGEAFF | TGCAGTGCTACACACCTGACAGGGGTGGGTGAAGCTTTCTTT
TRBJ2-2 | - | few | TRBV20-1 | CSARGRQNTGELFF | TGCAGTGCGAGGGGACGGCAGAACACCGGGGAGCTGTTTTTT
TRBJ1-1 | TRBD1 | - | TRBV7-9 | CASSLGTGLSFF | TGTGCCAGCAGCTTAGGGACAGGCCTTAGCTTCTTT
TRBJ1-4 | TRBD1 | - | TRBV6-1 | CASSATGRNEKLFF | TGTGCCAGCAGTGCGACAGGGAGAAATGAAAAACTGTTTTTT
TRBJ1-2 | TRBD1 | many | TRBV5-1 | CASSLGTALYGYTF | TGCGCCAGCAGCTTAGGGACAGCTCTCTATGGCTACACCTTC
TRBJ1-6 | - | few | TRBV9 | CASSVGQGAENSPLHF | TGTGCCAGCAGCGTAGGCCAAGGGGCGGAAAATTCACCCCTCCACTTT
TRBJ1-5 | - | few | TRBV14 | CASSAPGLNQPQHF | TGTGCCAGCAGCGCACCGGGCCTCAATCAGCCCCAGCATTTT
TRBJ1-2 | - | many | TRBV9 | CASSVGNYGYTF | TGTGCCAGCAGTGTAGGAAACTATGGCTACACCTTC
TRBJ2-5 | TRBD1 | few | TRBV7-9 | CASSSTGEPQETQYF | TGTGCCAGCAGCTCTACAGGGGAACCACAAGAGACCCAGTACTTC
TRBJ2-1 | TRBD1 | many | TRBV20-1 | CSARSWTVQGENEQFF | TGCAGTGCTAGATCTTGGACGGTACAGGGGGAAAATGAGCAGTTCTTC
TRBJ1-4 | - | few | TRBV25-1 | CASSDLQGGPNEKLFF | TGTGCCAGCAGTGATCTCCAGGGTGGGCCTAATGAAAAACTGTTTTTT
TRBJ2-7 | - | - | TRBV4-1 | CASSQDPLSGMDEQYF | TGCGCCAGCAGCCAAGATCCCCTTTCCGGGATGGACGAGCAGTACTTC
TRBJ1-1 | - | few | TRBV12-3/TRBV12-4 | CASSLLGTRRVLAFF | TGTGCCAGCAGTTTACTCGGCACACGTCGGGTCCTGGCTTTCTTT
TRBJ2-7 | - | - | TRBV5-1 | CASSLDNSLYYEQYF | TGCGCCAGCAGCTTGGATAATAGTCTTTACTACGAGCAGTACTTC
TRBJ1-4 | - | - | TRBV7-9 | CASSLLTADEKLFF | TGTGCCAGCAGCTTACTGACAGCGGATGAAAAACTGTTTTTT
TRBJ2-3 | TRBD2 | - | TRBV4-2 | CASSQGSGGSDTQYF | TGTGCCAGCAGCCAAGGGAGCGGGGGGTCAGATACGCAGTATTTT
TRBJ1-5 | - | - | TRBV6-1 | CASRAGTESNQPQHF | TGTGCCAGCAGGGCCGGGACGGAGAGCAATCAGCCCCAGCATTTT
TRBJ1-1 | - | many | TRBV11-1 | CASSLALWKNTEAFF | TGTGCCAGCAGCTTAGCGCTATGGAAGAACACTGAAGCTTTCTTT
TRBJ2-2 | TRBD1 | few | TRBV20-1 | CSAPGGRNTGELFF | TGCAGTGCGCCAGGGGGCAGGAACACCGGGGAGCTGTTTTTT
TRBJ2-3 | - | - | TRBV7-9 | CASSAPSTDTQYF | TGTGCCAGCAGCGCACCTAGCACAGATACGCAGTATTTT
TRBJ2-7 | TRBD1 | many | TRBV7-8 | CASSRDRVSYEQYF | TGTGCCAGCAGCCGGGACAGGGTCTCCTACGAGCAGTACTTC
TRBJ1-2 | TRBD1 | - | TRBV6-2/TRBV6-3 | CASNPGQGAYGYTF | TGTGCCAGCAACCCGGGACAGGGGGCCTATGGCTACACCTTC
TRBJ1-2 | TRBD1 | many | TRBV20-1 | CSARAGTVYGYTF | TGCAGTGCTAGAGCGGGGACAGTCTATGGCTACACCTTC
TRBJ1-1 | - | many | TRBV7-8 | CASSPVSGAGMNTEAFF | TGTGCCAGCAGCCCGGTGTCTGGGGCAGGGATGAACACTGAAGCTTTCTTT
TRBJ1-4 | TRBD1 | - | TRBV3-1 | CASSQDPTGGPTTNEKLFF | TGTGCCAGCAGCCAAGACCCCACAGGGGGACCGACAACTAATGAAAAACTGTTTTTT
TRBJ2-1 | TRBD1 | many | TRBV20-1 | CSARDPGTGGYNEQFF | TGCAGTGCTAGAGACCCCGGGACAGGGGGCTACAATGAGCAGTTCTTC